The rows below give T cell receptor beta chains drawn from one sample of a study of T cells after posttransplantation cyclophosphamide. Profiling relied on immunoSEQ multiplex PCR, and the TCRdb table lists in-frame clones only, not all of them. The table has 15,000 to 20,000 clones, about 82% seen once. This material consisted of PBMCs, taken 410 to 450 days after allogeneic stem cell transplant with calcineurin inhibitor and methotrexate. Source of these receptors: a young adult male patient who received an allogeneic stem cell transplant from an unrelated donor, was CMV-positive, and had acute and chronic GVHD. Some T cells here may be from the graft donor. CDR3s include the opening cysteine and the closing phenylalanine or tryptophan. The D gene is left open where the match is weak. Clone size is given for some rows only: seen once, a few or many times, or a class if the clone is expanded.

cdr3_nt: TGTGCCTGGACACAGGGGGCCTCTGGAAACACCATATATTTT; cdr3_aa: CAWTQGASGNTIYF; d_call: TRBD1; clone_size: -; j_call: TRBJ1-3; v_call: TRBV30
cdr3_nt: TGTGCCAGCAAATTCTTCCGGACTAGCGGGAGGGAGACCCAGTACTTC; cdr3_aa: CASKFFRTSGRETQYF; d_call: TRBD2; clone_size: few; j_call: TRBJ2-5; v_call: TRBV9
cdr3_nt: TGTGCCAGCAGCTTGGATCGACAGGGTAGCAGTTCCACCTTC; cdr3_aa: CASSLDRQGSSSTF; d_call: TRBD1; clone_size: -; j_call: TRBJ1-2; v_call: TRBV11-2
cdr3_nt: TGTGCCAGCAGCTTAGTAGTGGGACAGGGCTACAATGAGCAGTTCTTC; cdr3_aa: CASSLVVGQGYNEQFF; d_call: TRBD1; clone_size: -; j_call: TRBJ2-1; v_call: TRBV7-2
cdr3_nt: TGTGCCAGCAGCACCCGACAGGGGGCGCAAGAAAACATTCAGTACTTC; cdr3_aa: CASSTRQGAQENIQYF; d_call: TRBD1; clone_size: -; j_call: TRBJ2-4; v_call: TRBV13
cdr3_nt: TGCGCCAGCAGCCAAGGGGGCAGGGTAGGTTACGAGCAGTACTTC; cdr3_aa: CASSQGGRVGYEQYF; d_call: -; clone_size: -; j_call: TRBJ2-7; v_call: TRBV4-3
cdr3_nt: TGTGCCAGCAGTTCCACCGACAGGTACGAGCAGTACTTC; cdr3_aa: CASSSTDRYEQYF; d_call: -; clone_size: -; j_call: TRBJ2-7; v_call: TRBV6-5
cdr3_nt: TGTGCCAGTAGTCCCGACAGGGAAGAGACCCAGTACTTC; cdr3_aa: CASSPDREETQYF; d_call: TRBD1; clone_size: once; j_call: TRBJ2-5; v_call: TRBV19
cdr3_nt: TGTGCCAGCAGCCAAGTATCAGGCTACGAGCAGTACTTC; cdr3_aa: CASSQVSGYEQYF; d_call: -; clone_size: -; j_call: TRBJ2-7; v_call: TRBV14
cdr3_nt: TGTGCCAGCAGCTTATGGACTAGCGGGGGGGCGGTTACGCAGTATTTT; cdr3_aa: CASSLWTSGGAVTQYF; d_call: TRBD2; clone_size: once; j_call: TRBJ2-3; v_call: TRBV7-9
cdr3_nt: TGTGCCAGCAGCTCTGATAGCGGGCTGAAAGGGACCCAGTACTTC; cdr3_aa: CASSSDSGLKGTQYF; d_call: TRBD2; clone_size: -; j_call: TRBJ2-5; v_call: TRBV7-3
cdr3_nt: TGTGCCATCAGTGAAGGACTAGCGGGATTAGTGGGCGAGCAGTACTTC; cdr3_aa: CAISEGLAGLVGEQYF; d_call: TRBD2; clone_size: few; j_call: TRBJ2-7; v_call: TRBV10-3
cdr3_nt: TGTGCCAGCAGCGCGGGGGGGAGCTCCTACGAGCAGTACTTC; cdr3_aa: CASSAGGSSYEQYF; d_call: TRBD2; clone_size: -; j_call: TRBJ2-7; v_call: TRBV9
cdr3_nt: TGTGCCAGCAGCCGGGACACTAGGAGCTCCTATAATTCACCCCTCCACTTT; cdr3_aa: CASSRDTRSSYNSPLHF; d_call: -; clone_size: -; j_call: TRBJ1-6; v_call: TRBV25-1
cdr3_nt: TGTGCCAGCGGGTCGGGTCGAAGCTCCTACAATGAGCAGTTCTTC; cdr3_aa: CASGSGRSSYNEQFF; d_call: -; clone_size: -; j_call: TRBJ2-1; v_call: TRBV5-8
cdr3_nt: TGTGCCAGCCTTGGCGGAGCGCATGAGCAGTTCTTC; cdr3_aa: CASLGGAHEQFF; d_call: -; clone_size: -; j_call: TRBJ2-1; v_call: TRBV7-6
cdr3_nt: TGTGCCAGCAGCTACAGGGATCTCCGAGATGGCTACACCTTC; cdr3_aa: CASSYRDLRDGYTF; d_call: -; clone_size: few; j_call: TRBJ1-2; v_call: TRBV25-1
cdr3_nt: TGTGCCAGCAGCTTAGCGGACAGCTACGAGCAGTACTTC; cdr3_aa: CASSLADSYEQYF; d_call: -; clone_size: -; j_call: TRBJ2-7; v_call: TRBV7-8
cdr3_nt: TGTGCCAGCAGCTTAGCGCGGGAGGGGTACGAGCAGTACTTC; cdr3_aa: CASSLAREGYEQYF; d_call: TRBD2; clone_size: -; j_call: TRBJ2-7; v_call: TRBV11-2
cdr3_nt: TGCAGCGTTGCCGGGACAGCAGATACGCAGTATTTT; cdr3_aa: CSVAGTADTQYF; d_call: TRBD1; clone_size: -; j_call: TRBJ2-3; v_call: TRBV29-1
cdr3_nt: TGTGCCAGCAGTTCTAGCGGGAGGGACGGGGAGCAGTACTTC; cdr3_aa: CASSSSGRDGEQYF; d_call: TRBD2; clone_size: few; j_call: TRBJ2-7; v_call: TRBV7-9
cdr3_nt: TGTGCCAGCAGCTTTGGGGAGGGAGGTGGCTACACCTTC; cdr3_aa: CASSFGEGGGYTF; d_call: -; clone_size: -; j_call: TRBJ1-2; v_call: TRBV7-9
cdr3_nt: TGTGCCAGCAGTGACGTCTACGAGCAGTACTTC; cdr3_aa: CASSDVYEQYF; d_call: -; clone_size: -; j_call: TRBJ2-7; v_call: TRBV25-1
cdr3_nt: TGTGCCAGCAGCTTGGGTGGACAGGGGGGAGGCTACACCTTC; cdr3_aa: CASSLGGQGGGYTF; d_call: TRBD1; clone_size: -; j_call: TRBJ1-2; v_call: TRBV7-9
cdr3_nt: TGTGCCAGCAGTAGCGGGGGCCTGGGGGAGCAGTACTTC; cdr3_aa: CASSSGGLGEQYF; d_call: TRBD2; clone_size: once; j_call: TRBJ2-7; v_call: TRBV25-1
cdr3_nt: TGTGCTAGTGGCCTTTTACAGGGGGCCGCCGGGGAGCTGTTTTTT; cdr3_aa: CASGLLQGAAGELFF; d_call: TRBD1; clone_size: -; j_call: TRBJ2-2; v_call: TRBV12-5
cdr3_nt: TGTGCCAGCAGCGGAGGGCGGGAGGAGATCTACGAGCAGTACTTC; cdr3_aa: CASSGGREEIYEQYF; d_call: TRBD2; clone_size: -; j_call: TRBJ2-7; v_call: TRBV7-9
cdr3_nt: TGTGCCAGCAGCCTCCCCCCCGACAGGCGCTCTGGAAACACCATATATTTT; cdr3_aa: CASSLPPDRRSGNTIYF; d_call: -; clone_size: -; j_call: TRBJ1-3; v_call: TRBV7-9
cdr3_nt: TGTGCCAGCAGCCCAGCGACGAGAACAGATACGCAGTATTTT; cdr3_aa: CASSPATRTDTQYF; d_call: -; clone_size: -; j_call: TRBJ2-3; v_call: TRBV7-7
cdr3_nt: TGCGCCAGCAGCCCCAGGGTTGCAACTAATGAAAAACTGTTTTTT; cdr3_aa: CASSPRVATNEKLFF; d_call: -; clone_size: -; j_call: TRBJ1-4; v_call: TRBV4-3
cdr3_nt: TGCAGCGTTGAAGGCCAGCGGGGGGCCCAAGAGACCCAGTACTTC; cdr3_aa: CSVEGQRGAQETQYF; d_call: TRBD2; clone_size: -; j_call: TRBJ2-5; v_call: TRBV29-1
cdr3_nt: TGCAGCGTTGAAGACCACGGGACACTTTCCTACAATGAGCAGTTCTTC; cdr3_aa: CSVEDHGTLSYNEQFF; d_call: -; clone_size: -; j_call: TRBJ2-1; v_call: TRBV29-1
cdr3_nt: TGTGCCAGCAGAACCCCTGGACAGCCGGAGGACTTC; cdr3_aa: CASRTPGQPEDF; d_call: -; clone_size: -; j_call: TRBJ2-5; v_call: TRBV28
cdr3_nt: TGTGCCAGCAGCTTTCCCCTAGCGGGAGTGCCAGATACGCAGTATTTT; cdr3_aa: CASSFPLAGVPDTQYF; d_call: TRBD2; clone_size: -; j_call: TRBJ2-3; v_call: TRBV7-2
cdr3_nt: TGCGCCAGCAGCCAAGATATCTTAATGGGCAGGGAAACAGATACGCAGTATTTT; cdr3_aa: CASSQDILMGRETDTQYF; d_call: -; clone_size: once; j_call: TRBJ2-3; v_call: TRBV4-3
cdr3_nt: TGTGCCAGCAGCACGTCGGACACCACCTACGAGCAGTACTTC; cdr3_aa: CASSTSDTTYEQYF; d_call: -; clone_size: -; j_call: TRBJ2-7; v_call: TRBV7-8
cdr3_nt: TGTGCCACCGGGGGGGCCCCAAACACCGGGGAGCTGTTTTTT; cdr3_aa: CATGGAPNTGELFF; d_call: TRBD2; clone_size: -; j_call: TRBJ2-2; v_call: TRBV19
cdr3_nt: TGTGCCAGCAGGGATACCGGGACAGGGGGCACGGAGACCCAGTACTTC; cdr3_aa: CASRDTGTGGTETQYF; d_call: TRBD1; clone_size: -; j_call: TRBJ2-5; v_call: TRBV7-9
cdr3_nt: TGTGCCATCAGTGAGTCTACTGGTGGAAACACCATATATTTT; cdr3_aa: CAISESTGGNTIYF; d_call: -; clone_size: -; j_call: TRBJ1-3; v_call: TRBV10-3
cdr3_nt: TGTGCCAGCAGCGTAGAGGGACAAACTACTGAAGCTTTCTTT; cdr3_aa: CASSVEGQTTEAFF; d_call: -; clone_size: -; j_call: TRBJ1-1; v_call: TRBV9
cdr3_nt: TGTGCCATCACCCGACAGGGTGCTAGCACAGATACGCAGTATTTT; cdr3_aa: CAITRQGASTDTQYF; d_call: TRBD1; clone_size: -; j_call: TRBJ2-3; v_call: TRBV10-3
cdr3_nt: TGCAGCGTTGAACCGGGTACAAACACCGGGGAGCTGTTTTTT; cdr3_aa: CSVEPGTNTGELFF; d_call: -; clone_size: -; j_call: TRBJ2-2; v_call: TRBV29-1
cdr3_nt: TGTGCCAGCAGTCCAGGACAGGCGCAGCCCCAGCATTTT; cdr3_aa: CASSPGQAQPQHF; d_call: TRBD1; clone_size: -; j_call: TRBJ1-5; v_call: TRBV7-2
cdr3_nt: TGTGCCTGGAGTGTTAGGACAGGGGGAAATGAGCAGTTCTTC; cdr3_aa: CAWSVRTGGNEQFF; d_call: TRBD1; clone_size: -; j_call: TRBJ2-1; v_call: TRBV30
cdr3_nt: TGTGCCAGCAGCTTAGCGCCAGGGACTGGAAACACCATATATTTT; cdr3_aa: CASSLAPGTGNTIYF; d_call: -; clone_size: -; j_call: TRBJ1-3; v_call: TRBV7-6
cdr3_nt: TGTGCCAGCATGGTGGGGGCGAGTGCGACTCAGCCCCAGCATTTT; cdr3_aa: CASMVGASATQPQHF; d_call: -; clone_size: -; j_call: TRBJ1-5; v_call: TRBV6-6
cdr3_nt: TGTGCCAGCAGCTTATTACTAGCGGGAGATCCCCAACGGTGGGAGACCCAGTACTTC; cdr3_aa: CASSLLLAGDPQRWETQYF; d_call: TRBD2; clone_size: once; j_call: TRBJ2-5; v_call: TRBV7-9
cdr3_nt: TGTGCCAGCAGCTTGGGCGCACTAGAGTCTAGAGGAGGCACAGATACGCAGTATTTT; cdr3_aa: CASSLGALESRGGTDTQYF; d_call: -; clone_size: once; j_call: TRBJ2-3; v_call: TRBV13
cdr3_nt: TGTGCCAGCAGTTCCCCCAAGACGGGTTCAGGAAACACCATATATTTT; cdr3_aa: CASSSPKTGSGNTIYF; d_call: -; clone_size: -; j_call: TRBJ1-3; v_call: TRBV6-5
cdr3_nt: TGCGCCAGCAGCCAACCATGGCCCCCGGGGAGTAGGGTAGCTGAAGCTTTCTTT; cdr3_aa: CASSQPWPPGSRVAEAFF; d_call: -; clone_size: -; j_call: TRBJ1-1; v_call: TRBV4-1
cdr3_nt: TGTGCCAGCAGCTTGGACTTCAACAATGAGCAGTTCTTC; cdr3_aa: CASSLDFNNEQFF; d_call: -; clone_size: -; j_call: TRBJ2-1; v_call: TRBV7-2
cdr3_nt: TGTGCCAGCAGCCTAGGGGGGGGCCAAGAGACCCAGTACTTC; cdr3_aa: CASSLGGGQETQYF; d_call: -; clone_size: -; j_call: TRBJ2-5; v_call: TRBV5-4
cdr3_nt: TGTGCCAGCAGCCAAGATCTACCGGGAAGGGAGGTAGGCGCCGGGGAGCTGTTTTTT; cdr3_aa: CASSQDLPGREVGAGELFF; d_call: -; clone_size: -; j_call: TRBJ2-2; v_call: TRBV4-2
cdr3_nt: TGTGCCAGCGGGGACAGGGGTAACTATGGCTACACCTTC; cdr3_aa: CASGDRGNYGYTF; d_call: TRBD1; clone_size: once; j_call: TRBJ1-2; v_call: TRBV6-1
cdr3_nt: TGTGCCTGGCTAACCGGCTATGGCTACACCTTC; cdr3_aa: CAWLTGYGYTF; d_call: -; clone_size: -; j_call: TRBJ1-2; v_call: TRBV30
cdr3_nt: TGTGCCAGCTCAAGCGACAGGGGCAGCAATCAGCCCCAGCATTTT; cdr3_aa: CASSSDRGSNQPQHF; d_call: TRBD1; clone_size: -; j_call: TRBJ1-5; v_call: TRBV18
cdr3_nt: TGCAGCGTTGAATTGACAGGGGGCACTGAAGCTTTCTTT; cdr3_aa: CSVELTGGTEAFF; d_call: TRBD1; clone_size: -; j_call: TRBJ1-1; v_call: TRBV29-1